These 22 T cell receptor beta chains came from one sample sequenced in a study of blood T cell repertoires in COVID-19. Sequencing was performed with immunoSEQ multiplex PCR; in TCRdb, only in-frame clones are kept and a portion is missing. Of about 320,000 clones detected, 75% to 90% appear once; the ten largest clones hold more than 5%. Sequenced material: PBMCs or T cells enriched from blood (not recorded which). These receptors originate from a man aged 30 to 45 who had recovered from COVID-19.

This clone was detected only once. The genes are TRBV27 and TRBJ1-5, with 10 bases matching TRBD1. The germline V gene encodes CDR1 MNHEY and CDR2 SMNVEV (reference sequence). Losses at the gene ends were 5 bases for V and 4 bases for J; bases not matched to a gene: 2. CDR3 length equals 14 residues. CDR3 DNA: TGTGCCAGCAGTAGGGACAGGGGTAATCAGCCCCAGCATTTT. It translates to CASSRDRGNQPQHF.

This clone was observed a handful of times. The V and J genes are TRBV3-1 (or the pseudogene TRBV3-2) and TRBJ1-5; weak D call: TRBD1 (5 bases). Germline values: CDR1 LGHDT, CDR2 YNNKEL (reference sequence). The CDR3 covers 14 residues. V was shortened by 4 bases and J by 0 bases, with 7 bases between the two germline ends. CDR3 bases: TGTGCCAGCAGCCTACAGGTTAGCAATCAGCCCCAGCATTTT. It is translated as CASSLQVSNQPQHF.

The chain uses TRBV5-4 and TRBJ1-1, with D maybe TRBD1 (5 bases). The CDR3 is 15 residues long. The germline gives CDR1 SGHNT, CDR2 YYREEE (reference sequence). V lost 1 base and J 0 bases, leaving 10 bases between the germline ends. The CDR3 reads CASSLYDSLNTEAFF. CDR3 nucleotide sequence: TGTGCCAGCAGCTTGTATGACAGCCTGAACACTGAAGCTTTCTTT. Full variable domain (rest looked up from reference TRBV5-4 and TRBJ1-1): ETGVTQSPTHLIKTRGQQVTLRCSSQSGHNTVSWYQQALGQGPQFIFQYYREEENGRGNFPPRFSGLQFPNYSSELNVNALELDDSALYLCASSLYDSLNTEAFFGQGTRLTVV.

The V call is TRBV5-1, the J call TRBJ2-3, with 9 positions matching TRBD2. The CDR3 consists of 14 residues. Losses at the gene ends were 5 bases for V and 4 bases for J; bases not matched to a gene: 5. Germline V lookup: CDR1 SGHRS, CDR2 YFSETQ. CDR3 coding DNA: TGCGCCAGCAGTGGGACTAGCCGCCCAGATACGCAGTATTTT. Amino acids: CASSGTSRPDTQYF.

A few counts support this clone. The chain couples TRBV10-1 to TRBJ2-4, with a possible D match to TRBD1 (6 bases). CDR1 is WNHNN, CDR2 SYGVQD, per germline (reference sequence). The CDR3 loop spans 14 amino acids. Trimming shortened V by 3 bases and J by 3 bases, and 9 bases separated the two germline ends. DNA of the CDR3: TGCGCCAGCAGTGATCAGGACAGCAAAAACATTCAGTACTTC. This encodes CASSDQDSKNIQYF.

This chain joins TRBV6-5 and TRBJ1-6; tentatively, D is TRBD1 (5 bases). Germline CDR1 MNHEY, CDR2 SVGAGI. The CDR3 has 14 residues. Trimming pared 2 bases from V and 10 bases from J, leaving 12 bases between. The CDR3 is CASSYREGASPLHF. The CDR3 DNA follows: TGTGCCAGCAGTTACAGGGAAGGGGCATCACCCCTCCACTTT.

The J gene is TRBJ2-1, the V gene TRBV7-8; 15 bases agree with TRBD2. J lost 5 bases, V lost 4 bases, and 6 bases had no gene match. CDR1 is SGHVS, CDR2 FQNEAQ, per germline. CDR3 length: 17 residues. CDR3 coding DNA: TGTGCCAGCAGCTGGACTAGCGGGGGGGCGGGACACAATGAGCAGTTCTTC. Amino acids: CASSWTSGGAGHNEQFF.

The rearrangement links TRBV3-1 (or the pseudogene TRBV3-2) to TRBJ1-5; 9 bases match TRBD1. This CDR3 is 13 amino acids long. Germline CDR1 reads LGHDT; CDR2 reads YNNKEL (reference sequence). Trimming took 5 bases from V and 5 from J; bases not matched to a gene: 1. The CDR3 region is CASSWDRDQPQHF. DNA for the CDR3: TGTGCCAGCAGCTGGGACAGGGATCAGCCCCAGCATTTT.

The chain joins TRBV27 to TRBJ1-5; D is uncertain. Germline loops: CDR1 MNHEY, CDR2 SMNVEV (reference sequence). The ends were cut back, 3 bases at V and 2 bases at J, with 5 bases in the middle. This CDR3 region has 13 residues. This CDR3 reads CASSFNGNQPQHF. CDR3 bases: TGTGCCAGCAGTTTTAATGGCAATCAGCCCCAGCATTTT.

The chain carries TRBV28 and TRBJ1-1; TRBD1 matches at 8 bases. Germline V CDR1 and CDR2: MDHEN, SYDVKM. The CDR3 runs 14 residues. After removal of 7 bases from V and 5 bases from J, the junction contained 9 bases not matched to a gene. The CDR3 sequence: CASTLTGARTEAFF. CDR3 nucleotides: TGTGCCAGCACTCTGACAGGGGCGAGGACTGAAGCTTTCTTT.

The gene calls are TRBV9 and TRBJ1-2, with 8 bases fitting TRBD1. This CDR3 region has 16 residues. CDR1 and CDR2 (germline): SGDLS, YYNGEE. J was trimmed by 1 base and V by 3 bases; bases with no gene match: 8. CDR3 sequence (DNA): TGTGCCAGCAGCGCCCTACAGGGGGAAGTTAACTATGGCTACACCTTC. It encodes CASSALQGEVNYGYTF.

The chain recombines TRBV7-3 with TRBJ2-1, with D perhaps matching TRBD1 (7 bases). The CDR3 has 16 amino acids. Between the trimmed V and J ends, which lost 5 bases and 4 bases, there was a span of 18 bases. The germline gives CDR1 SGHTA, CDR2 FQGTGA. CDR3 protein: CASSGRGGTAYNEQFF. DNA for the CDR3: TGTGCCAGCAGCGGAAGGGGCGGGACAGCTTACAATGAGCAGTTCTTC.

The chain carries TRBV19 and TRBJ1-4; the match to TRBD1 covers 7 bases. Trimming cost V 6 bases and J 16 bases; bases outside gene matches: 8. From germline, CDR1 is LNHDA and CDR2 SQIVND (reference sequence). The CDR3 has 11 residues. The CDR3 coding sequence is TGTGCCAGTAGCGGCAGGGGGAGAAAGTTTTTT. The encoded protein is CASSGRGRKFF.

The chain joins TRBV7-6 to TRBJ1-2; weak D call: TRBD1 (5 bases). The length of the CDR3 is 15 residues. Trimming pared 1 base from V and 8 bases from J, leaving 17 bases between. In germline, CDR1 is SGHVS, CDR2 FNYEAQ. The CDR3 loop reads CASSLESGGLEGYTF. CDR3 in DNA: TGTGCCAGCAGCTTAGAATCCGGGGGATTGGAAGGCTACACCTTC.

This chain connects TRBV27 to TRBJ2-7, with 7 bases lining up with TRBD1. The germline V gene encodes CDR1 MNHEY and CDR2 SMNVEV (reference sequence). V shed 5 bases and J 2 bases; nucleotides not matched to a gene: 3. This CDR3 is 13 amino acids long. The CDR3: CASSRQGTYEQYF. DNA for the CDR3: TGTGCCAGCAGTCGACAGGGCACCTACGAGCAGTACTTC.

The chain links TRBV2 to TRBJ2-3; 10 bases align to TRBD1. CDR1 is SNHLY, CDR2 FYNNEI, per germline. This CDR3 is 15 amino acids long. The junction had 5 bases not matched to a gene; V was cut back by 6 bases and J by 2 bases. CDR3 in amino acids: CASSQGQGNTDTQYF. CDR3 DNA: TGTGCCAGCAGCCAGGGACAGGGGAACACAGATACGCAGTATTTT.

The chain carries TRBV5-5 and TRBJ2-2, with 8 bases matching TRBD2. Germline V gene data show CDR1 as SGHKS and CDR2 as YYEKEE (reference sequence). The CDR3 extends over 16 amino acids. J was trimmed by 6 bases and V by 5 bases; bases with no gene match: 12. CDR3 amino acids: CASRWESSGWPGELFF. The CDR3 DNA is TGTGCCAGCAGGTGGGAATCTAGCGGGTGGCCCGGGGAGCTGTTTTTT.

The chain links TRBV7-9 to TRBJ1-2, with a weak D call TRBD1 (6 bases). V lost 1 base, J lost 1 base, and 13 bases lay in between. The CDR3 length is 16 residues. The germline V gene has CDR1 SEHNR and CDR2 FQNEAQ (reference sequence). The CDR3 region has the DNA TGTGCCAGCAGCTTAGTTCAGGGGATAGGTAACTATGGCTACACCTTC. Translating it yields CASSLVQGIGNYGYTF.

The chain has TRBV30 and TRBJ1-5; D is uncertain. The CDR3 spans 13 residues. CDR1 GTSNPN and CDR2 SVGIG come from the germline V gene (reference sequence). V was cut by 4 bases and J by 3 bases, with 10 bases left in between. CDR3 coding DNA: TGTGCCTGGAACCTAGGTAACAATCAGCCCCAGCATTTT. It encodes CAWNLGNNQPQHF.

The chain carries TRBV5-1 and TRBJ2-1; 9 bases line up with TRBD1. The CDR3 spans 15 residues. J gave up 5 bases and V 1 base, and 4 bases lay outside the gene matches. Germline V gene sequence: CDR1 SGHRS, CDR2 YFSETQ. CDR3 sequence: CASSLWDRVDNEQFF. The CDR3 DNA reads TGCGCCAGCAGCTTGTGGGACAGGGTGGACAATGAGCAGTTCTTC.

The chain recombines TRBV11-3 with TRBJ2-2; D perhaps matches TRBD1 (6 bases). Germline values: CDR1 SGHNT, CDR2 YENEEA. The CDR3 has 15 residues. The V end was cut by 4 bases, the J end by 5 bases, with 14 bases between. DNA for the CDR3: TGTGCCAGCAGCTCACAGGGATTCTGGACCGGGGAGCTGTTTTTT. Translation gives CASSSQGFWTGELFF. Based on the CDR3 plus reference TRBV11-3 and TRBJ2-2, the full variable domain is EAGVVQSPRYKIIEKKQPVAFWCNPISGHNTLYWYLQNLGQGPELLIRYENEEAVDDSQLPKDRFSAERLKGVDSTLKIQPAELGDSAVYLCASSSQGFWTGELFFGEGSRLTVL.

In DNA form, the CDR3 reads TGTGCCAGCAGTGATATCGACGAGCAGTACTTC. Protein: CASSDIDEQYF. The chain couples TRBV2 to TRBJ2-7, with no clear D. Trimming removed 3 bases at V and 5 bases at J, with 5 bases between. The CDR3 sequence is 11 residues long. Germline V gene data show CDR1 as SNHLY and CDR2 as FYNNEI. The complete variable domain, with remaining parts taken from reference TRBV2 and TRBJ2-7, reads EPEVTQTPSHQVTQMGQEVILRCVPISNHLYFYWYRQILGQKVEFLVSFYNNEISEKSEIFDDQFSVERPDGSNFTLKIRSTKLEDSAMYFCASSDIDEQYFGPGTRLTVT.